This record covers a single T cell receptor beta chain. The antigen remains unidentified. These data are taken from a study of blood T cells in healthy people across ages. Study background: Capturing about one barcoded beta molecule per two T cells was achieved by template switching. Study conclusions and caveats: Older individuals had lower TCR beta diversity per million T cells (the decline was roughly linear).

Donor samples were obtained from healthy Caucasian individuals from Russia, aged roughly 6 to 90. For the second PCR, which ran for 7 to 11 cycles, a sample-barcoded 5' primer and a J-beta primer mix were used. Each single sample gave us at least 2.5 million CDR3-containing paired-end reads. Using its own MiXCR run on the 5' RACE reads, TCRdb lists one record per CDR3 protein. The sample includes about 830,000 distinct CDR3 sequences, 55% to 65% of them seen just once. There are 16 residues in the CDR3. In germline, CDR1 is DFQATT, CDR2 SNEGSKA (reference sequence). Trimming pared 0 bases from V and 2 bases from J, leaving 15 bases between.

The rearrangement links TRBV20-1 to TRBJ2-3; D is ambiguous. The sequence derives from a young man in good health. Sequencing used blood. The CDR3 loop is CSARDDPRLPTDTQYF. The CDR3 bases are TGCAGTGCTAGAGATGACCCGAGACTCCCCACAGATACGCAGTATTTT.